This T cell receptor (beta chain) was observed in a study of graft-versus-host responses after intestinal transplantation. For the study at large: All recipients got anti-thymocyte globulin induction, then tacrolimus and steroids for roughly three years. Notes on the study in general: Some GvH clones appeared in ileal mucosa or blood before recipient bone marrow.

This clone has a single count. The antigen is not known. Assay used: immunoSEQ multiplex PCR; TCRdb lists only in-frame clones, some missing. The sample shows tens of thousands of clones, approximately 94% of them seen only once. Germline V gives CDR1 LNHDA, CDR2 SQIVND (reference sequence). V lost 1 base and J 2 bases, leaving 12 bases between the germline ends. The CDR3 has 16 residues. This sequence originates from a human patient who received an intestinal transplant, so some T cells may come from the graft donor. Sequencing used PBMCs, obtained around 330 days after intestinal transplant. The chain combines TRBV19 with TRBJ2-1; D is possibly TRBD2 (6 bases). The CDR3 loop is CASSIAGAVTYNEQFF. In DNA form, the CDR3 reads TGTGCCAGTAGTATAGCGGGAGCGGTAACCTACAATGAGCAGTTCTTC.